The sequence of this T cell receptor beta chain was determined in a study of T cell repertoires in cytomegalovirus infection. The wider study: CMV epitopes that were recently identified and HLA-C-restricted were used alongside well-studied HLA-B-restricted ones. Evidence of both CMV infection and a matching HLA type came from public TCR beta signatures.

Note on this clonotype: Its antigen is undetermined.

Using its own MiXCR run on the reads, TCRdb lists one record per CDR3 protein. The table records about 920,000 distinct CDR3 sequences, 31% of them present only once. Findings of the study overall: In two of eight donors, the top clonotype was HLA-C-restricted CMV-specific.

This TCR came from a human donor in good health (CMV status not recorded). Some clones in this sample may be carry-over from other donors' samples. Source: cultured CD8+ T cells from PBMCs, taken from culture after CMV antigen stimulation.

CDR3 in DNA: TGTGCCAGCAGTTACGGGGGAGCTAATGAAAAACTGTTTTTT. It is translated as CASSYGGANEKLFF. This rearrangement joins TRBV6-6 to TRBJ1-4; tentatively, D is TRBD1 (5 bases). Germline lookup yields CDR1 MNHNY and CDR2 SVGAGI (reference sequence). V was pared by 2 bases and J by 3 bases, with 7 bases between. This CDR3 has 14 amino acids.